A selection of T cell receptor beta chains follows, all from one sample in a study of blood T cells in healthy people across ages. MiXCR, run by TCRdb on the 5' RACE reads, gives a single entry per CDR3 protein. This table holds about 760,000 distinct CDR3 sequences, just over 55% found once. The specimen was blood. Source of these receptors: a man aged 40-49 years in good health. The CDR3 runs from the conserved cysteine through the conserved F or W. A D gene is named only where the DNA matches it firmly. Expanded clones get a size class; other rows say once, few or many, or leave the size out.

clone size	V gene	J gene	D gene	CDR3 protein	CDR3 DNA
few	TRBV7-9	TRBJ2-7	.	CASSLVGLRPDEQYF	TGTGCCAGCAGCTTAGTGGGACTGAGGCCTGACGAGCAGTACTTC
few	TRBV5-1	TRBJ2-7	.	CASSLRVDSDGQYF	TGCGCCAGCAGCTTGAGGGTGGACTCCGACGGGCAGTACTTC
.	TRBV12-3/TRBV12-4	TRBJ2-1	.	CASRLAARNEQFF	TGTGCCAGCAGGTTAGCAGCGAGGAATGAGCAGTTCTTC
.	TRBV4-1	TRBJ2-1	TRBD2	CASSLSLTTSGRYNEQFF	TGCGCCAGCAGCCTAAGCCTTACGACTAGCGGGAGGTACAATGAGCAGTTCTTC
.	TRBV12-3/TRBV12-4	TRBJ2-3	.	CASRRTGEADTQYF	TGTGCCAGCAGAAGGACCGGAGAGGCAGATACGCAGTATTTT
.	TRBV27	TRBJ2-5	.	CASRQGLLQGETQYF	TGTGCCAGTAGACAGGGACTTCTACAAGGGGAGACCCAGTACTTC
few	TRBV28	TRBJ2-1	TRBD2	CASSSWTSGRELKYNEQFF	TGTGCCAGCAGTTCCTGGACTAGCGGGCGGGAACTGAAATACAATGAGCAGTTCTTC
.	TRBV7-2	TRBJ2-3	.	CASSQDDRDTDTQYF	TGTGCCAGCAGCCAAGATGACCGCGATACAGATACGCAGTATTTT
.	TRBV24-1	TRBJ2-3	TRBD2	CATSDFAGEGLDTQYF	TGTGCCACCAGTGATTTTGCGGGAGAGGGCCTCGATACGCAGTATTTT
.	TRBV20-1	TRBJ2-3	.	CSASYTNAADTQYF	TGCAGTGCTAGCTACACTAATGCGGCAGATACGCAGTATTTT
.	TRBV3-1	TRBJ2-1	.	CASTNGRGEVFF	TGTGCCAGCACTAACGGTAGAGGGGAGGTGTTCTTC
once	TRBV20-1	TRBJ1-5	.	CSARGAGTSNQPQHF	TGCAGTGCTAGAGGGGCAGGGACTAGCAATCAGCCCCAGCATTTT
.	TRBV29-1	TRBJ2-5	TRBD2	CSVGVAGGPETQYF	TGCAGCGTTGGTGTAGCGGGGGGGCCGGAGACCCAGTACTTC
.	TRBV28	TRBJ2-3	.	CASTQSGPQGTQYF	TGTGCCAGCACCCAAAGCGGGCCCCAGGGAACGCAGTATTTT
.	TRBV7-2	TRBJ2-1	.	CASSVRDFNNEQFF	TGTGCCAGCAGCGTACGGGACTTTAACAATGAGCAGTTCTTC
.	TRBV20-1	TRBJ1-2	TRBD1	CSARDGLGRGVYGYTF	TGCAGTGCTAGAGATGGTTTGGGCAGGGGGGTCTATGGCTACACCTTC
few	TRBV10-3	TRBJ2-7	TRBD2	CAISAGGLTYEQYF	TGTGCCATCTCGGCGGGAGGCCTTACCTACGAGCAGTACTTC
.	TRBV28	TRBJ2-1	.	CASRLESLANEQFF	TGTGCCAGCAGGTTAGAGTCTTTAGCCAATGAGCAGTTCTTC
.	TRBV12-3/TRBV12-4	TRBJ1-4	.	CASLSRRLLNEKLFF	TGTGCCAGCTTATCTAGACGACTCCTTAATGAAAAACTGTTTTTT
.	TRBV28	TRBJ1-2	.	CASSFSILGGGYTF	TGTGCCAGCAGTTTTTCAATACTAGGGGGAGGCTACACCTTC
.	TRBV27	TRBJ2-3	.	CASSLEWGVDTQYF	TGTGCCAGCAGTTTAGAATGGGGAGTGGATACGCAGTATTTT
.	TRBV6-5	TRBJ1-3	TRBD1	CASSYTRTGTGNTIYF	TGTGCCAGCAGTTACACGCGGACAGGAACTGGAAACACCATATATTTT
few	TRBV11-2	TRBJ2-5	TRBD1	CASSPPGQVGETQYF	TGTGCCAGCAGCCCCCCCGGACAGGTCGGAGAGACCCAGTACTTC
.	TRBV28	TRBJ1-1	.	CASSPIRGTNTEAFF	TGTGCCAGCAGCCCCATTAGGGGAACGAACACTGAAGCTTTCTTT
many	TRBV28	TRBJ2-5	TRBD2	CASSLRLAGRETQYF	TGTGCCAGCAGCTTGCGCCTAGCGGGAAGAGAGACCCAGTACTTC
.	TRBV2	TRBJ2-5	.	CASSEITDQETQYF	TGTGCCAGCAGTGAAATTACAGACCAAGAGACCCAGTACTTC
.	TRBV27	TRBJ2-7	.	CASSFRTDVEQYF	TGTGCCAGCAGTTTTAGAACAGACGTCGAGCAGTACTTC
.	TRBV7-3	TRBJ2-3	TRBD1	CASSRDRVDTQYF	TGTGCCAGCAGTCGAGACAGGGTGGATACGCAGTATTTT
.	TRBV28	TRBJ2-1	TRBD2	CASSSIIPLLAGLSYEQFF	TGTGCCAGCAGTTCCATTATACCGCTACTAGCGGGATTGTCTTATGAGCAGTTCTTC
.	TRBV6-2/TRBV6-3	TRBJ2-7	TRBD1	CASKGQGAYEQYF	TGTGCCAGTAAGGGACAGGGCGCCTACGAGCAGTACTTC
.	TRBV5-6	TRBJ2-3	TRBD2	CASSGGLAGLSTDTQYF	TGTGCCAGCAGCGGGGGACTAGCGGGGCTAAGCACAGATACGCAGTATTTT
.	TRBV4-2	TRBJ2-6	TRBD2	CASSQTQAGVGGANVLTF	TGTGCCAGCAGTCAAACACAAGCGGGAGTGGGTGGGGCCAACGTCCTGACTTTC
.	TRBV5-1	TRBJ2-3	TRBD1	CASSVARQGVTDTQYF	TGCGCCAGCAGCGTGGCCCGACAGGGAGTTACAGATACGCAGTATTTT
.	TRBV28	TRBJ1-4	.	CASRRRWGQTNEKLFF	TGTGCCAGCAGGCGAAGGTGGGGACAAACTAATGAAAAACTGTTTTTT
.	TRBV9	TRBJ1-1	.	CASSVVGEGMNTEAFF	TGTGCCAGCAGCGTAGTAGGGGAGGGGATGAACACTGAAGCTTTCTTT
.	TRBV7-3	TRBJ2-1	.	CASSLTRGEQFF	TGTGCCAGCAGCTTAACCAGGGGTGAGCAGTTCTTC
.	TRBV7-3	TRBJ1-2	.	CASSLTPQASRYGYTF	TGTGCCAGCAGCTTAACGCCCCAAGCATCCCGCTATGGCTACACCTTC
.	TRBV4-3	TRBJ2-3	.	CASSQAGVNTDTQYF	TGCGCCAGCAGCCAAGCTGGGGTGAACACAGATACGCAGTATTTT
once	TRBV3-1	TRBJ2-1	TRBD2	CASTSRERGDHNGQFF	TGTGCCAGCACCTCACGTGAGCGGGGGGACCACAATGGGCAGTTCTTC
.	TRBV24-1	TRBJ2-3	.	CATSGPFTDTQYF	TGTGCCACCAGTGGACCATTCACAGATACGCAGTATTTT
.	TRBV24-1	TRBJ2-1	.	CATSDLATDYNEQFF	TGTGCCACCAGTGATTTGGCCACAGATTACAATGAGCAGTTCTTC
few	TRBV6-5	TRBJ2-3	.	CASSYSAAGTDTQYF	TGTGCCAGCAGTTACTCGGCAGCGGGCACAGATACGCAGTATTTT